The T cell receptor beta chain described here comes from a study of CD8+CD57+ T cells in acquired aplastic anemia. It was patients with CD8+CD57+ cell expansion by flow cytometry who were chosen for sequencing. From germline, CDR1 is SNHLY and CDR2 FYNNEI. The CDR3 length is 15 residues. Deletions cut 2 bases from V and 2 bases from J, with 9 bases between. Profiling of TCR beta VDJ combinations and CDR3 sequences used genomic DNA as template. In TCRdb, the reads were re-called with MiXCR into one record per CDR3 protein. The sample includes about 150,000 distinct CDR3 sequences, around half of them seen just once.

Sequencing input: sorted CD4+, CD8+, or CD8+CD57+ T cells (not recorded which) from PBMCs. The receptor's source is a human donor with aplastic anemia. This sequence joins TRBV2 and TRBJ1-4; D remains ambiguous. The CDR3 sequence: CASSESGWTNEKLFF. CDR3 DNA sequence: TGTGCCAGCAGTGAAAGTGGGTGGACTAATGAAAAACTGTTTTTT. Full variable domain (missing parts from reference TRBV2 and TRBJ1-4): EPEVTQTPSHQVTQMGQEVILRCVPISNHLYFYWYRQILGQKVEFLVSFYNNEISEKSEIFDDQFSVERPDGSNFTLKIRSTKLEDSAMYFCASSESGWTNEKLFFGSGTQLSVL.